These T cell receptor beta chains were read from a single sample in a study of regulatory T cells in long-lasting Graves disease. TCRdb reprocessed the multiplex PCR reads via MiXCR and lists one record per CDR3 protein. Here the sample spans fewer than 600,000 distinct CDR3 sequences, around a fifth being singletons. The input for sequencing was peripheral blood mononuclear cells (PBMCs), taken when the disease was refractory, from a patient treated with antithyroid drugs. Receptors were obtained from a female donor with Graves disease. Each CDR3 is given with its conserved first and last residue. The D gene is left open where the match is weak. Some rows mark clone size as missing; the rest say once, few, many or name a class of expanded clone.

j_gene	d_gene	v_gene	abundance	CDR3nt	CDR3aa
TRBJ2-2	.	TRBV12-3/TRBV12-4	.	TGTGCCAGCAGTTCCCCCGTAAGGGAAGGAACCGGGGAGCTGTTTTTT	CASSSPVREGTGELFF
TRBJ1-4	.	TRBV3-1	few	TGTGCCAGCAGCCAAGCTGAGGGGCGGGATGAAAAACTGTTTTTT	CASSQAEGRDEKLFF
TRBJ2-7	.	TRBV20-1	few	TGCAGTGCTAGAGATGAGGAGGCAGGGGGGCACTACGAGCAGTACTTC	CSARDEEAGGHYEQYF
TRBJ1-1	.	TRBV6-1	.	TGTGCCAGTAGATACTCAGGGGTTTACGGCACTGAAGCTTTCTTT	CASRYSGVYGTEAFF
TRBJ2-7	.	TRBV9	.	TGTGCCAGCAGCGTAAGTCTCGACTTCACCTACGAGCAGTACTTC	CASSVSLDFTYEQYF
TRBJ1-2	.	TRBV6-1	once	TGTGCCAGCAGAATGGGCGGTTACTATGGCTACACCTTC	CASRMGGYYGYTF
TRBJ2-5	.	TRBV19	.	TGTGCCAGTAGTCCTCGTGAGGGGTACCAAGAGACCCAGTACTTC	CASSPREGYQETQYF
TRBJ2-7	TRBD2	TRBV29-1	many	TGCAGCGTTATTAGCGGGAGCGGAGGGGAGCAGTACTTC	CSVISGSGGEQYF
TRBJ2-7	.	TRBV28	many	TGTGCCAGCAGTTTAGAATGGTCGAAGCAGTACTTC	CASSLEWSKQYF
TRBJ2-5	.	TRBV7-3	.	TGTGCCAGCAGCTTAAGGGTCGGGGCTCCAGAGACCCAGTACTTC	CASSLRVGAPETQYF
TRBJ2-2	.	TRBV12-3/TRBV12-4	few	TGTGCCAGCAGCGCCGGCTCACAAGGGGCCGGGGAGCTGTTTTTT	CASSAGSQGAGELFF
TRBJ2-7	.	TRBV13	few	TGTGCCAGCAGCTCACAAGGCGAGCAGTACTTC	CASSSQGEQYF
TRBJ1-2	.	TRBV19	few	TGTGCCAGTAGCCTGAGGGCGGGGCGGGAAGGCTATGGCTACACCTTC	CASSLRAGREGYGYTF
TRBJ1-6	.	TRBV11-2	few	TGTGCCAGCAGCTTTTCCTCCGGAGGGTATTCACCCCTCCACTTT	CASSFSSGGYSPLHF
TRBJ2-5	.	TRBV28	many	TGTGCCAGCAGTAGTGGGGGTCACCAAGAGACCCAGTACTTC	CASSSGGHQETQYF
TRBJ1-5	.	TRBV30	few	TGTGCCTGGTTCAACAATGAGGGCGGATTT	CAWFNNEGGF
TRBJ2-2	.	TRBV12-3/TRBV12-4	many	TGTGCCAGCAGTTCCGGCTTCGGGAACACCGGGGAGCTGTTTTTT	CASSSGFGNTGELFF
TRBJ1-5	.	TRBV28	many	TGTGCCAGCAGCCACTTGGAGGGAGGGGGCAATCAGCCCCAGCATTTT	CASSHLEGGGNQPQHF
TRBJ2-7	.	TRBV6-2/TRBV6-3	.	TGTGCCAGCAGTCGCCGGGACACTACCTACGAGCAGTACTTC	CASSRRDTTYEQYF
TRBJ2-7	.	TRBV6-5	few	TGTGCCAGCAGTTCGTGGAGGGGCAGCGAAGCTACCTACGAGCAGTACTTC	CASSSWRGSEATYEQYF